In this sample, the clone carrying this T cell receptor beta chain turned up many times. Its specificity is not known. At one of its ends the junction is not consistent with the germline gene, which may arise from a read error. The germline V gene has CDR1 MNHEY and CDR2 SVGAGI. The CDR3 spans 16 residues. Samples came from axillary lymph nodes draining the breast cancer. TCRdb independently ran MiXCR on the multiplex PCR reads; one entry per CDR3 protein. This table has roughly 130,000 distinct CDR3 sequences, less than 35% appearing once. The data were obtained in a study of breast tumors, draining lymph nodes, adjacent tissues. Study-wide results and caveats: Tumor TCR diversity was below lymph nodes but above nontumor tissue.

Specimen: axillary lymph node tissue. This receptor was obtained from a female donor with breast cancer. Some clones in this sample may be carry-over from other donors' samples. V usage is TRBV6-5 and J usage is TRBJ2-7; 11 nucleotides line up with TRBD2. CDR3 protein: CASSHSSLAGGYEQYF. In DNA, the CDR3 is TGTGCCAGCAGTCACTCGTCGCTAGCGGGGGGTTACGAGCAGTACTTC.